One sample yielded the 23 T cell receptor beta chains listed below, sequenced in a study of blood T cell repertoires in COVID-19. Clones were sequenced by immunoSEQ multiplex PCR, and TCRdb holds only the in-frame ones, with some missing. This sample has over 100,000 clones, with over 65% found just once. The material sequenced was peripheral blood. The receptor source for this set is a human donor in a cohort sampled during active COVID-19.

The chain couples TRBV15 to TRBJ2-3; 9 nucleotides line up with TRBD2. CDR3 length: 13 amino acids. The V gene end was trimmed by 11 bases and the J gene end by 8 bases; junction bases not matched to a gene: 11. In germline, CDR1 is LNHNV, CDR2 YYDKDF (reference sequence). CDR3 in DNA: TGTGCCGCCACAGCGGGGGGTATTGGTACGCAGTATTTT. It specifies CAATAGGIGTQYF.

The rearrangement joins TRBV7-9 to TRBJ1-1, with 7 bases fitting TRBD1. Germline assignment: CDR1 SEHNR and CDR2 FQNEAQ (reference sequence). Trimming cost V 3 bases and J 7 bases; bases outside gene matches: 5. The CDR3 loop spans 13 amino acids. Here the CDR3 reads CASSFLRDSEAFF. The CDR3 nucleotides are TGTGCCAGCAGCTTCCTCAGGGACAGTGAAGCTTTCTTT.

A few counts support this clone. The gene calls are TRBV7-9 and TRBJ2-1; a possible D gene is TRBD2 (5 bases). This CDR3 has 12 amino acids. Trimming stripped 4 bases from V and 8 bases from J, with 9 bases between. CDR1 and CDR2 (germline): SEHNR, FQNEAQ (reference sequence). CDR3 amino acids: CASSSTRYEQFF. The CDR3 DNA follows: TGTGCCAGCAGCTCTACTAGGTATGAGCAGTTCTTC.

The chain has TRBV30 and TRBJ2-7; D gene unclear. CDR1 and CDR2 (germline): GTSNPN, SVGIG (reference sequence). The ends were cut back, 0 bases at V and 3 bases at J, with 12 bases in the middle. CDR3 size: 14 residues. CDR3 nucleotide sequence: TGTGCCTGGAGTGTACCCGCTATACTCTACGAGCAGTACTTC. Translated: CAWSVPAILYEQYF.

The chain employs TRBV28 and TRBJ1-5, with 8 bases aligning to TRBD1. Germline V gene sequence: CDR1 MDHEN, CDR2 SYDVKM. With 2 bases clipped from V and 5 bases from J, the junction kept 17 bases outside the gene matches. The CDR3 has 19 amino acids. The CDR3 protein is CASSLPQGARVGSDQPQHF. The CDR3 DNA follows: TGTGCCAGCAGTTTACCCCAGGGGGCTAGAGTGGGGTCGGATCAGCCCCAGCATTTT. Full variable domain (remainder filled in from reference TRBV28 and TRBJ1-5): DVKVTQSSRYLVKRTGEKVFLECVQDMDHENMFWYRQDPGLGLRLIYFSYDVKMKEKGDIPEGYSVSREKKERFSLILESASTNQTSMYLCASSLPQGARVGSDQPQHFGDGTRLSIL.

This chain links TRBV4-3 with TRBJ1-5, with D unclear. Between the trimmed V and J ends, which lost 5 bases and 7 bases, there was a span of 18 bases. Germline CDR1 and CDR2: LGHNA and YSLEER. The CDR3 is made up of 15 amino acids. CDR3 in amino acids: CASSTDWGGFQPQHF. CDR3 DNA sequence: TGCGCCAGCAGCACCGATTGGGGAGGGTTCCAGCCCCAGCATTTT.

About this clone itself: The junction departs from the called germline gene at one end, perhaps through a read error. V usage is TRBV7-7 and J usage is TRBJ1-1; perhaps TRBD1 as D (5 bases). The germline V gene encodes CDR1 SSHAT and CDR2 FNYEAQ (reference sequence). This CDR3 contains 17 residues. DNA for the CDR3: TGTGCCAGCAGCTTGGGGGGGGGTAGCGGGCCGAACCCTGAAGCTTTCTTT. Residues: CASSLGGGSGPNPEAFF.

The chain is built from TRBV5-1 and TRBJ2-2; no firm D call. This CDR3 region has 15 residues. Germline V lookup: CDR1 SGHRS, CDR2 YFSETQ. The V and J ends lost 1 base and 0 bases respectively, with 7 bases between them. CDR3 nucleotides: TGCGCCAGCAGCTTGCTGTCGGCGAACACCGGGGAGCTGTTTTTT. It is translated as CASSLLSANTGELFF. The full variable domain, rest sourced from reference TRBV5-1 and TRBJ2-2, is KAGVTQTPRYLIKTRGQQVTLSCSPISGHRSVSWYQQTPGQGLQFLFEYFSETQRNKGNFPGRFSGRQFSNSRSEMNVSTLELGDSALYLCASSLLSANTGELFFGEGSRLTVL.

V usage is TRBV28 and J usage is TRBJ2-7, with D possibly TRBD2 on 5 matching bases. The CDR3 covers 13 residues. Germline CDR1 is MDHEN and CDR2 is SYDVKM. Between the trimmed V and J ends, which lost 3 bases and 2 bases, there was a span of 8 bases. The CDR3 sequence: CASSLRVAYEQYF. For the CDR3, the DNA is TGTGCCAGCAGTTTGAGGGTGGCCTACGAGCAGTACTTC. The whole variable domain, filled in from reference TRBV28 and TRBJ2-7, reads DVKVTQSSRYLVKRTGEKVFLECVQDMDHENMFWYRQDPGLGLRLIYFSYDVKMKEKGDIPEGYSVSREKKERFSLILESASTNQTSMYLCASSLRVAYEQYFGPGTRLTVT.

V gene TRBV6-6 combines with J gene TRBJ1-2, with 12 bases matching TRBD1. There are 15 residues in the CDR3. Per the germline V gene, CDR1 is MNHNY and CDR2 is SVGAGI (reference sequence). Unmatched junction bases numbered 6, after V lost 2 bases and J lost 8 bases. The CDR3 loop is CASSYTGQGAGGYTF. As DNA, the CDR3 is TGTGCCAGCAGTTACACGGGACAGGGGGCAGGAGGCTACACCTTC.

V usage is TRBV6-2 or TRBV6-3 and J usage is TRBJ2-2; D is possibly TRBD1 (6 bases). Trimming removed 0 bases from V and 5 bases from J, with 16 bases in between. Germline-derived CDR1 and CDR2 are MNHEY and SVGEGT. The CDR3 has 17 residues. The CDR3 nucleotides read TGTGCCAGCAGTTACTCGAGGGGGTCAAGTCGGACCGGGGAGCTGTTTTTT. Translation gives CASSYSRGSSRTGELFF.

This clone was seen a single time. The genes are TRBV18 and TRBJ1-2, with 7 positions matching TRBD1. Trimming took 4 bases from V and 4 from J; bases not matched to a gene: 9. The CDR3 totals 15 residues. From germline, CDR1 is KGHSH and CDR2 LQKENI. CDR3 DNA sequence: TGTGCCAGCTCACTATCCGGGACAGATATCTATGGCTACACCTTC. This codes for CASSLSGTDIYGYTF.

DNA of the CDR3: TGTGCCAGCACCTCGGTGCCGTGGGGGGGGTCGCCCAATGAGCAGTTCTTC. Translation: CASTSVPWGGSPNEQFF. The V gene is TRBV3-1 (or the pseudogene TRBV3-2), the J gene TRBJ2-1, with 7 bases matching TRBD2. Germline CDR1 is LGHDT and CDR2 is YNNKEL (reference sequence). V lost 7 bases and J lost 6; bases outside the gene matches: 18. The CDR3 is 17 amino acids.

This clone was observed a few times. The rearrangement uses TRBV19 and TRBJ1-3; 7 bases are a match to TRBD1. CDR3 length: 14 residues. Per germline, CDR1 LNHDA and CDR2 SQIVND (reference sequence). Unmatched junction bases numbered 8, after V lost 5 bases and J lost 7 bases. This chain's CDR3 is CASSPRQGPNTIYF. The CDR3 nucleotides are TGTGCCAGTAGTCCTCGACAGGGTCCGAACACCATATATTTT. The whole variable domain, remainder taken from reference TRBV19 and TRBJ1-3, is DGGITQSPKYLFRKEGQNVTLSCEQNLNHDAMYWYRQDPGQGLRLIYYSQIVNDFQKGDIAEGYSVSREKKESFPLTVTSAQKNPTAFYLCASSPRQGPNTIYFGEGSWLTVV.

About this clone: Within the sample, other DNA sequences also encode this same CDR3. J is TRBJ2-7 and V is TRBV6-5; tentative D call: TRBD2 (5 bases). This CDR3 is 13 amino acids long. Germline loops: CDR1 MNHEY, CDR2 SVGAGI. V dropped 7 bases and J dropped 2 bases, with 12 bases sitting between them. CDR3 coding DNA: TGTGCCAGCACTCCTCCGGGAACCTACGAGCAGTACTTC. It codes for CASTPPGTYEQYF.

This clone was observed a handful of times. Other DNA sequences in this specimen translate into the identical CDR3. The chain recombines TRBV7-2 with TRBJ2-2, with D possibly being TRBD1 (5 bases). V shed 4 bases and J shed 0 bases, with 9 bases lying between them. In germline, CDR1 is SGHTA, CDR2 FQGNSA. The CDR3 spans 15 residues. DNA of the CDR3: TGTGCCAGCAGCTCCAGGACAACGAACACCGGGGAGCTGTTTTTT. It translates to CASSSRTTNTGELFF.

The gene calls are TRBV5-1 and TRBJ1-1; 7 nucleotides agree with TRBD1. Germline assignment: CDR1 SGHRS and CDR2 YFSETQ. The V and J ends lost 3 bases and 1 base, in that order; junction bases with no gene match: 9. This CDR3 spans 16 amino acids. The CDR3 reads CASSSLTGSSNTEAFF. The DNA of the CDR3 is TGCGCCAGCAGCTCGCTGACAGGGAGTTCGAACACTGAAGCTTTCTTT.

The chain has TRBV4-1 and TRBJ2-1, with unresolved D. The germline V gene has CDR1 MGHRA and CDR2 YSYEKL. V lost 2 bases, J lost 0 bases, and 14 bases lay in between. There are 17 residues in the CDR3. The CDR3 sequence: CASSQSPTQSSYNEQFF. DNA of the CDR3: TGCGCCAGCAGCCAATCCCCGACTCAGAGCTCCTACAATGAGCAGTTCTTC.

This clone has only a few counts. The chain couples TRBV28 to TRBJ1-1; 7 bases are a match to TRBD1. The germline CDR1 and CDR2 sequences are MDHEN and SYDVKM. V was pared by 5 bases and J by 0 bases, with 15 bases of the junction left unmatched. The CDR3 is 18 amino acids. The DNA for the CDR3 is TGTGCCAGCAGTCCCCCTCCCTGGGACAGAGTTATGAACACTGAAGCTTTCTTT. This sequence encodes CASSPPPWDRVMNTEAFF.

The gene calls are TRBV7-2 and TRBJ2-1; 10 bases map to TRBD2. The CDR3 runs 16 residues. Germline V gives CDR1 SGHTA, CDR2 FQGNSA. Trimming at V came to 3 bases and at J to 1 base, leaving 3 bases not matched to a gene. CDR3 sequence reads: CASSFLAGVSYNEQFF. In nucleotides, the CDR3 is TGTGCCAGCAGCTTTCTAGCGGGGGTTTCCTACAATGAGCAGTTCTTC. Full variable domain (outside the CDR3, taken from reference TRBV7-2 and TRBJ2-1): GAGVSQSPSNKVTEKGKDVELRCDPISGHTALYWYRQSLGQGLEFLIYFQGNSAPDKSGLPSDRFSAERTGGSVSTLTIQRTQQEDSAVYLCASSFLAGVSYNEQFFGPGTRLTVL.

This chain links TRBV5-6 with TRBJ2-2, with TRBD2 identical over 11 bases. This CDR3 is 15 amino acids long. V lost 5 bases to trimming and J lost 5 bases; unmatched junction nucleotides: 5. CDR1 is SGHDT, CDR2 YYEEEE, per germline. The CDR3 nucleotides read TGTGCCAGCAGTAAAACTAGCGGGGGTACCGGGGAGCTGTTTTTT. Translated: CASSKTSGGTGELFF. The full variable domain, in which reference TRBV5-6 and TRBJ2-2 provide the parts outside the CDR3, is DAGVTQSPTHLIKTRGQQVTLRCSPKSGHDTVSWYQQALGQGPQFIFQYYEEEERQRGNFPDRFSGHQFPNYSSELNVNALLLGDSALYLCASSKTSGGTGELFFGEGSRLTVL.

This chain connects TRBV23-1 to TRBJ2-1; D possibly corresponds to TRBD1 (6 bases). TRBV23-1 is an open reading frame whose function is uncertain. CDR3 length: 16 amino acids. Trimming pared 4 bases from V and 8 bases from J, leaving 21 bases between. Here the CDR3 reads CASSLRTDRTCDEQFF. The CDR3 DNA is TGCGCCAGCAGTCTTCGGACAGACAGGACGTGCGATGAGCAGTTCTTC.

The chain uses TRBV29-1 and TRBJ2-1, with no clear D. Trimming took off 4 bases at V and 2 bases at J, with 6 bases between the two ends. From germline, CDR1 is SQVTM and CDR2 ANQGSEA. The CDR3 is made up of 12 amino acids. The CDR3 sequence is CSVGAAYNEQFF. Written as DNA, the CDR3 is TGCAGCGTTGGTGCAGCCTACAATGAGCAGTTCTTC.